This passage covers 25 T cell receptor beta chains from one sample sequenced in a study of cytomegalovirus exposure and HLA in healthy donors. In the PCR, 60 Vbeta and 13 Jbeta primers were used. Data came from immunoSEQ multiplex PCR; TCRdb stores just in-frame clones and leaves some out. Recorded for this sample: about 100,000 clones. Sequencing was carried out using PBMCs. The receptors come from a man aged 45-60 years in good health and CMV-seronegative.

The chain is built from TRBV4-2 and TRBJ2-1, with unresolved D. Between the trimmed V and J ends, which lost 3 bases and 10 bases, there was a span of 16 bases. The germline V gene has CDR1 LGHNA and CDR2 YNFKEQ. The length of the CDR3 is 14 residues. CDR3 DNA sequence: TGTGCCAGCAGCCACTCCACGGGTGGTCGGGAGCAGTTCTTC. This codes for CASSHSTGGREQFF.

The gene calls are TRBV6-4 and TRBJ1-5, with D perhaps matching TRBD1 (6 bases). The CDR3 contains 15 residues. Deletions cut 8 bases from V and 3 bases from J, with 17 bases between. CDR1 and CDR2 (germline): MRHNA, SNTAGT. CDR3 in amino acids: CASPPGGQNNQPQHF. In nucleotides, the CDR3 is TGTGCCAGCCCACCTGGGGGACAAAACAATCAGCCCCAGCATTTT.

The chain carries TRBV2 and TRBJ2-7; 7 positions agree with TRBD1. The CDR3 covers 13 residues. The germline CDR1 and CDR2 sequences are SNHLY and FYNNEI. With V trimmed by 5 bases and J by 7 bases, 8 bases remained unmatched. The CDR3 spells CASSTGQALEQYF. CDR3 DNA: TGTGCCAGCAGTACCGGACAGGCTTTAGAGCAGTACTTC.

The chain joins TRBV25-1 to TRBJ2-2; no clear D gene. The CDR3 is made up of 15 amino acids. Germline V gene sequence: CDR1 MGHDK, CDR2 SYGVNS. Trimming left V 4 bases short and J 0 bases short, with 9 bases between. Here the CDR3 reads CASSAPSANTGELFF. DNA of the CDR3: TGTGCCAGCAGTGCCCCCAGCGCGAACACCGGGGAGCTGTTTTTT.

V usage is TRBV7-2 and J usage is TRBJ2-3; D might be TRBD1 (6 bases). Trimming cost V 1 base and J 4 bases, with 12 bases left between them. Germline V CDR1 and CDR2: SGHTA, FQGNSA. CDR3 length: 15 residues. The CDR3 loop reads CASSLDRVVADTQYF. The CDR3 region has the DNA TGTGCCAGCAGCTTAGACAGGGTGGTCGCAGATACGCAGTATTTT.

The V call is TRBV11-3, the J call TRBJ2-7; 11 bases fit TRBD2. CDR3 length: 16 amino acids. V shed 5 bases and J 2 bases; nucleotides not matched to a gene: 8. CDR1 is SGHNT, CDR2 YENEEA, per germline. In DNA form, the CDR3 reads TGTGCCAGCAGCAGCTACATAGCGGGAGGGGCCTACGAGCAGTACTTC. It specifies CASSSYIAGGAYEQYF.

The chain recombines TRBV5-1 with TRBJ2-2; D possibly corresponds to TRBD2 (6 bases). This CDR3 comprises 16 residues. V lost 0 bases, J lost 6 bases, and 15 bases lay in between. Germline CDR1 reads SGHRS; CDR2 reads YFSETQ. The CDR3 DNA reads TGCGCCAGCAGCTTGGAGGTTTTCGCGGGGTCCGGGGAGCTGTTTTTT. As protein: CASSLEVFAGSGELFF.

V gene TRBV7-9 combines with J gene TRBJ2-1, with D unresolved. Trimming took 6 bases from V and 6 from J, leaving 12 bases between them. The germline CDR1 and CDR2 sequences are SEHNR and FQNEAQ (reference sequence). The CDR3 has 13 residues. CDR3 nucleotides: TGTGCCAGCAGAACCGACAACGCCAATGAGCAGTTCTTC. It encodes CASRTDNANEQFF.

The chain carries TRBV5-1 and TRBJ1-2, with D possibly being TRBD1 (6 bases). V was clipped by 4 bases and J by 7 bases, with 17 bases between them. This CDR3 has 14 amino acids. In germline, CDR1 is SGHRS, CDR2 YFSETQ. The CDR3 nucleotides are TGCGCCAGCAGCCAAGCCGGGACGACAGGTGGCTACACCTTC. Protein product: CASSQAGTTGGYTF.

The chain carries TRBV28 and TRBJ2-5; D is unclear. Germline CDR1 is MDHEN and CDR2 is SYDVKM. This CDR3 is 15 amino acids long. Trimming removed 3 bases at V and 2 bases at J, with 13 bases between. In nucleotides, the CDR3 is TGTGCCAGCAGTTTTGTTGAGTCGCGGCAAGAGACCCAGTACTTC. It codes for CASSFVESRQETQYF. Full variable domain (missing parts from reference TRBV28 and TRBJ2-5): DVKVTQSSRYLVKRTGEKVFLECVQDMDHENMFWYRQDPGLGLRLIYFSYDVKMKEKGDIPEGYSVSREKKERFSLILESASTNQTSMYLCASSFVESRQETQYFGPGTRLLVL.

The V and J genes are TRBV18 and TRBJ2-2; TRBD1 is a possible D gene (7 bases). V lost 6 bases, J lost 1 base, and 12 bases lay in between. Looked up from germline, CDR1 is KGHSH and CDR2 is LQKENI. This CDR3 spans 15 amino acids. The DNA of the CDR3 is TGTGCCAGCTCGAGGGGGGACAGGAACACCGGGGAGCTGTTTTTT. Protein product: CASSRGDRNTGELFF.

The CDR3 loop reads CASSLGGSGTGELFF. The DNA of the CDR3 is TGCGCCAGCAGCTTGGGTGGGAGCGGCACCGGGGAGCTGTTTTTT. V gene TRBV5-1 combines with J gene TRBJ2-2, with D possibly being TRBD2 (5 bases). This CDR3 is built from 15 residues. Per the germline V gene, CDR1 is SGHRS and CDR2 is YFSETQ. V lost 0 bases, J lost 4 bases, and 10 bases lay in between.

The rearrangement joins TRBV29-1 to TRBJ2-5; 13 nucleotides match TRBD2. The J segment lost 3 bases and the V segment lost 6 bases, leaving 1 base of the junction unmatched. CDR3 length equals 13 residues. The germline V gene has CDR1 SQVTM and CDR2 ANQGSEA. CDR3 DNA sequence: TGCAGCGTGGGGACTAGCGGGGAAGAGACCCAGTACTTC. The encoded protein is CSVGTSGEETQYF. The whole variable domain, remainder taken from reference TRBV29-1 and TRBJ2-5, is SAVISQKPSRDICQRGTSLTIQCQVDSQVTMMFWYRQQPGQSLTLIATANQGSEATYESGFVIDKFPISRPNLTFSTLTVSNMSPEDSSIYLCSVGTSGEETQYFGPGTRLLVL.

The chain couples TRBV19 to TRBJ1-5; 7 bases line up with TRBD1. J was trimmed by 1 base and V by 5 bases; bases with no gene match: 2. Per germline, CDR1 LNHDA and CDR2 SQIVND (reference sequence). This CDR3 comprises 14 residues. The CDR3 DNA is TGTGCCAGTAGTCCGACAGGGAGCAATCAGCCCCAGCATTTT. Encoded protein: CASSPTGSNQPQHF.

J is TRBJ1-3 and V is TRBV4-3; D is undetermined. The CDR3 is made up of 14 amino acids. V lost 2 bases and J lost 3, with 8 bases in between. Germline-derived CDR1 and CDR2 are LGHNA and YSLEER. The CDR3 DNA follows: TGCGCCAGCAGCCAAATTCACGGTGGAAACACCATATATTTT. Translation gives CASSQIHGGNTIYF.

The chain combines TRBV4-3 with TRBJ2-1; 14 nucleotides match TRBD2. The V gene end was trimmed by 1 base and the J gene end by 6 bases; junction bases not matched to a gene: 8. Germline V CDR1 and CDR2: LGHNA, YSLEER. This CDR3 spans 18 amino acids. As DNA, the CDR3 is TGCGCCAGCAGCCAAGGACTAGCGGGAGGGCCAAGTACCAATGAGCAGTTCTTC. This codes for CASSQGLAGGPSTNEQFF.

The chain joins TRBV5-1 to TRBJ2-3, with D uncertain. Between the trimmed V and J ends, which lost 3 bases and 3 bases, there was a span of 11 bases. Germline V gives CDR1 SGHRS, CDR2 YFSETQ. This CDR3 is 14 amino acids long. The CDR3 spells CASSSLDPTDTQYF. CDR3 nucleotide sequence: TGCGCCAGCAGCTCGCTAGATCCGACAGATACGCAGTATTTT. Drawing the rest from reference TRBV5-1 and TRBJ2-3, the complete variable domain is KAGVTQTPRYLIKTRGQQVTLSCSPISGHRSVSWYQQTPGQGLQFLFEYFSETQRNKGNFPGRFSGRQFSNSRSEMNVSTLELGDSALYLCASSSLDPTDTQYFGPGTRLTVL.

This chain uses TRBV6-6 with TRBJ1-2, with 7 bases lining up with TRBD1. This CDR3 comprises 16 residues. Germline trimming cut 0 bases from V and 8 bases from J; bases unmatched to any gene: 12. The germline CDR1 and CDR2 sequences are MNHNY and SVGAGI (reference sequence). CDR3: CASSYSTGAPPGGYTF. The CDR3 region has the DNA TGTGCCAGCAGTTACTCAACAGGGGCCCCACCTGGAGGCTACACCTTC.

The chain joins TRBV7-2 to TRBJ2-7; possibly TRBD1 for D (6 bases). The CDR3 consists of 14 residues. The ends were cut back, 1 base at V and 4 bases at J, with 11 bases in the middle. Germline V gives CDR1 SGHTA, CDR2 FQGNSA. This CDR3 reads CASSLVAGEYEQYF. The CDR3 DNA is TGTGCCAGCAGCTTAGTCGCAGGGGAATACGAGCAGTACTTC.

In DNA form, the CDR3 reads TGCGCCAGCAGCCGGGACAGTTATAATTCACCCCTCCACTTT. Amino acids: CASSRDSYNSPLHF. This chain connects TRBV5-1 to TRBJ1-6, with 7 bases aligning to TRBD1. This CDR3 is 14 amino acids long. The V segment lost 4 bases and the J segment 4 bases; nucleotides outside the gene matches: 2. Germline lookup yields CDR1 SGHRS and CDR2 YFSETQ.

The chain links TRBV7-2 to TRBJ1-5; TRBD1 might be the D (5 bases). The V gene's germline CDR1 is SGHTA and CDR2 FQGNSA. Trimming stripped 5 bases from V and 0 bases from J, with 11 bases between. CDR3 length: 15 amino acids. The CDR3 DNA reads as TGTGCCAGCAGCCCAGGCGGGGCTAGCAATCAGCCCCAGCATTTT. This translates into CASSPGGASNQPQHF.

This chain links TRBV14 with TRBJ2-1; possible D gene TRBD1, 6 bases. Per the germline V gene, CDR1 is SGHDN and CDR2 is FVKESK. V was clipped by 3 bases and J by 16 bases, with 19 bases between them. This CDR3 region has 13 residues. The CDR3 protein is CASSHLDSLLKFF. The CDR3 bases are TGTGCCAGCAGCCACCTGGACAGCCTATTAAAATTCTTC.

DNA for the CDR3: TGTGCCACCAGCAGAGGAGGGGGCACCTCCAATCAGCCCCAGCATTTT. This encodes CATSRGGGTSNQPQHF. The rearrangement joins TRBV15 to TRBJ1-5, with 7 bases lining up with TRBD1. The V segment lost 1 base and the J segment 3 bases; nucleotides outside the gene matches: 6. Looked up from germline, CDR1 is LNHNV and CDR2 is YYDKDF (reference sequence). The CDR3 length is 16 residues.

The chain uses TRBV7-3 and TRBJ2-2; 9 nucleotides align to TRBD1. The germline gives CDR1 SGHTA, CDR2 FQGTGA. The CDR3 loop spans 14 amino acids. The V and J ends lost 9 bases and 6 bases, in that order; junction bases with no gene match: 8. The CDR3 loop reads CASSGTGLAGELFF. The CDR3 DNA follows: TGTGCCAGTTCCGGGACAGGGCTCGCCGGGGAGCTGTTTTTT.

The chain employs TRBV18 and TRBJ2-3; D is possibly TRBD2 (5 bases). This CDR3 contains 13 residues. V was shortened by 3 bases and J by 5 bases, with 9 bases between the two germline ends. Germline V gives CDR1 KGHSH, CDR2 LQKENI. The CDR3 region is CASSPAGVDTQYF. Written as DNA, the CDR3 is TGTGCCAGCTCACCTGCGGGTGTAGATACGCAGTATTTT. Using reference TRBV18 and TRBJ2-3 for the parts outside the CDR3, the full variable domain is NAGVMQNPRHLVRRRGQEARLRCSPMKGHSHVYWYRQLPEEGLKFMVYLQKENIIDESGMPKERFSAEFPKEGPSILRIQQVVRGDSAAYFCASSPAGVDTQYFGPGTRLTVL.